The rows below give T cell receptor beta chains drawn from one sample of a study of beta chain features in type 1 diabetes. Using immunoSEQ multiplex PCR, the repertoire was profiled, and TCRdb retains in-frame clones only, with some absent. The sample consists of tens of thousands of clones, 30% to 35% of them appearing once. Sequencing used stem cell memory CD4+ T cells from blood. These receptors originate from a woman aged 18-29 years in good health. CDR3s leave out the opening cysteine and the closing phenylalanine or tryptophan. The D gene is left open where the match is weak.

cdr3_aa: ASRRGTSGRGSYEQY; j_call: TRBJ2-7; v_call: TRBV2; d_call: TRBD2; cdr3_length: 15
cdr3_aa: ASSLDSSYEQY; j_call: TRBJ2-7; v_call: TRBV7-9; d_call: .; cdr3_length: 11
cdr3_aa: ASSVAQRGQLNTGELF; j_call: TRBJ2-2; v_call: TRBV9; d_call: TRBD1; cdr3_length: 16
cdr3_aa: ASSQTRQYEQY; j_call: .; v_call: TRBV4-3; d_call: .; cdr3_length: 11
cdr3_aa: ASSRLAGVNEQF; j_call: TRBJ2-1; v_call: TRBV7-9; d_call: TRBD2; cdr3_length: 12
cdr3_aa: ASSRQGMGGTEAF; j_call: TRBJ1-1; v_call: TRBV5-1; d_call: TRBD1; cdr3_length: 13
cdr3_aa: ASSIGLLSSYNEQF; j_call: TRBJ2-1; v_call: TRBV19; d_call: .; cdr3_length: 14
cdr3_aa: ASSVGAGGTDTQY; j_call: TRBJ2-3; v_call: TRBV9; d_call: TRBD2; cdr3_length: 13
cdr3_aa: ASSLDGQDSYEQY; j_call: TRBJ2-7; v_call: TRBV11-2; d_call: TRBD1; cdr3_length: 13
cdr3_aa: ASSRTRQDAYEQY; j_call: TRBJ2-7; v_call: TRBV4-1; d_call: .; cdr3_length: 13
cdr3_aa: ASSVRQGWTGELF; j_call: TRBJ2-2; v_call: TRBV19; d_call: TRBD1; cdr3_length: 13
cdr3_aa: ASSPGGASGYT; j_call: TRBJ1-2; v_call: TRBV18; d_call: .; cdr3_length: 11
cdr3_aa: ASSRTSGSPPGEQF; j_call: TRBJ2-1; v_call: TRBV23-1; d_call: TRBD2; cdr3_length: 14
cdr3_aa: ASSLQGPPSEAF; j_call: TRBJ1-1; v_call: TRBV18; d_call: .; cdr3_length: 12
cdr3_aa: ASSLEGSLGTGELF; j_call: TRBJ2-2; v_call: TRBV5-1; d_call: .; cdr3_length: 14
cdr3_aa: ATIRGRAAF; j_call: TRBJ1-1; v_call: TRBV19; d_call: .; cdr3_length: 9
cdr3_aa: ASSYGRVAGNTIY; j_call: TRBJ1-3; v_call: TRBV6-5; d_call: .; cdr3_length: 13
cdr3_aa: ASSPTAATNEKLF; j_call: TRBJ1-4; v_call: TRBV5-1; d_call: .; cdr3_length: 13
cdr3_aa: ASSLSGLDTEAF; j_call: TRBJ1-1; v_call: TRBV5-1; d_call: .; cdr3_length: 12
cdr3_aa: ASSPRQATTNEKLF; j_call: TRBJ1-4; v_call: TRBV18; d_call: .; cdr3_length: 14
cdr3_aa: ASSLPGLAGGINEQF; j_call: TRBJ2-1; v_call: TRBV19; d_call: TRBD2; cdr3_length: 15
cdr3_aa: ASSLGQFYGYT; j_call: TRBJ1-2; v_call: TRBV5-6; d_call: .; cdr3_length: 11
cdr3_aa: ASNPQGARQPQH; j_call: TRBJ1-5; v_call: TRBV7-8; d_call: TRBD1; cdr3_length: 12
cdr3_aa: AISDLGATYGYT; j_call: TRBJ1-2; v_call: TRBV10-3; d_call: .; cdr3_length: 12
cdr3_aa: ASSVVQGTEAF; j_call: TRBJ1-1; v_call: TRBV9; d_call: .; cdr3_length: 11
cdr3_aa: ASSRDGGAAYEQY; j_call: .; v_call: TRBV7-9; d_call: .; cdr3_length: 13
cdr3_aa: ASSLAGLAEGSEQY; j_call: TRBJ2-7; v_call: TRBV5-1; d_call: TRBD2; cdr3_length: 14
cdr3_aa: ASSPGQGVTDTQY; j_call: TRBJ2-3; v_call: TRBV11-3; d_call: TRBD1; cdr3_length: 13